This T cell receptor beta chain was recovered during a study of blood T cell repertoires in COVID-19. Germline V gene data show CDR1 as MDHEN and CDR2 as SYDVKM. The CDR3 runs 15 residues. V shed 4 bases, J shed 6 bases, and the junction held 7 bases outside the gene matches. In the authors' workflow: Reference gene primers were amplified, and this amplification served to estimate nucleated cell counts. The method was immunoSEQ multiplex PCR; TCRdb's version includes in-frame clones alone and lacks a portion of them. V, J and clone size derive from that table, while D and trimming were established from the DNA sequence. Among roughly 250,000 clones listed, about 88% were seen once.

The sequencing sample was made of peripheral blood. The sequence came from a woman between 40 and 50 years old who had recovered from COVID-19. The genes are TRBV28 and TRBJ1-2; 11 bases fit TRBD1. The CDR3 coding sequence is TGTGCCAGCAGTTATCAAGGACAGGGGGCGCATGGCTACACCTTC. Translation: CASSYQGQGAHGYTF.